These 25 T cell receptor beta chains came from one sample sequenced in a study of Tregs in tolerant kidney transplant recipients. Only in-frame clones appear in the TCRdb table, and some are missing; sequencing was by immunoSEQ multiplex PCR. The sample spans fewer than 35,000 clones; the ten largest clones claim under 9%. Specimen: CD8+ T cells from blood, collected before the transplant. The receptors stem from a human donor who received a combined kidney and bone marrow transplant.

This CDR3 reads CASSPPGTDEQYF. Incomplete CDR3 DNA: TGCGCCAGCAGCCCCCCCGGGACAGACGAG. The gene calls are TRBV5-1 and TRBJ2-7; 7 bases line up with TRBD1. The read terminates 3 residues ahead of where the CDR3 ends, so the germline J gene completes it. The germline gives CDR1 SGHRS, CDR2 YFSETQ. This CDR3 has 13 residues. V lost 4 bases and J lost 5; bases outside the gene matches: 6.

This CDR3 reads CSVEDTDYGYTF. The DNA read from the CDR3 is TGCAGCGTAGAGGACACCGACTATGGC. The chain recombines TRBV29-1 with TRBJ1-2; possible D gene TRBD1, 5 bases. The read gets to within 3 residues of the CDR3 end, and the germline J gene fills in the rest. Between the trimmed V and J ends, which lost 6 bases and 3 bases, there was a span of 11 bases. Germline CDR1 is SQVTM and CDR2 is ANQGSEA. This CDR3 spans 12 amino acids. The whole variable domain, remainder taken from reference TRBV29-1 and TRBJ1-2, is SAVISQKPSRDICQRGTSLTIQCQVDSQVTMMFWYRQQPGQSLTLIATANQGSEATYESGFVIDKFPISRPNLTFSTLTVSNMSPEDSSIYLCSVEDTDYGYTFGSGTRLTVV.

Note on this clone: The read ends 3 residues shy of where the CDR3 ends; the end is completed using the germline J gene. The V call is TRBV6-2 or TRBV6-3, the J call TRBJ1-2, with TRBD1 matching over 7 bases. Germline assignment: CDR1 MNHEY and CDR2 SVGEGT. V was pared by 6 bases and J by 5 bases, with 9 bases of the junction left unmatched. The CDR3 extends over 14 amino acids. The CDR3 loop is CASRNPGTDYGYTF. The sequenced part of the CDR3 DNA is TGTGCCAGCAGAAATCCAGGGACAGATTATGGC.

Of note for this clone: The read ends 3 residues before the CDR3 terminus; that terminus is restored from the germline J gene. The chain carries TRBV19 and TRBJ1-1; tentatively, D is TRBD1 (5 bases). In germline, CDR1 is LNHDA, CDR2 SQIVND (reference sequence). This CDR3 comprises 11 residues. V was clipped by 6 bases and J by 4 bases, with 6 bases between them. The CDR3 here is CASSGGTEAFF. The covered CDR3 bases are TGTGCCAGTAGCGGGGGCACTGAA.

The part of the CDR3 DNA that was read is TGTGCCAGTAGTATAGGGACAGGGGCAGGATACGAG. It is translated as CASSIGTGAGYE. In full, the CDR3 is CASSIGTGAGYEQYF. The gene calls are TRBV19 and TRBJ2-7; 9 positions match TRBD1. The read ends 3 residues shy of where the CDR3 ends; the end is completed using the germline J gene. The trim removed 1 base at V and 4 bases at J, leaving 5 bases unmatched. Germline V gives CDR1 LNHDA, CDR2 SQIVND (reference sequence). This CDR3 has 15 residues.

As concerns this clone: The read halts 3 residues ahead of the CDR3 end, with the missing end drawn from the germline J gene. This chain uses TRBV6-4 with TRBJ1-2; 9 positions match TRBD1. The germline CDR1 and CDR2 sequences are MRHNA and SNTAGT. The CDR3 loop spans 12 amino acids. CDR3 DNA (partial): TGTGCCAGCAGGGGACAGGGTAGTGAC. It codes for CASRGQGSD. The complete CDR3 reads CASRGQGSDYTF.

A note on this clone: With the read ending 3 residues before the CDR3 end, the germline J gene is used to fill in that end. The chain is built from TRBV19 and TRBJ1-4, with 9 bases lining up with TRBD1. CDR3 length equals 13 residues. V lost 6 bases and J lost 8; bases outside the gene matches: 4. CDR1 and CDR2 from the germline V gene are LNHDA and SQIVND (reference sequence). The CDR3 bases that were read are TGTGCCAGTAGCCCAACAGGGGGCGAAAAA. Translation: CASSPTGGEK. The full CDR3 protein is CASSPTGGEKLFF.

Notes on this clone: The sequence runs out 3 residues before the end of the CDR3; the remainder is reconstructed from the germline J gene. This chain uses TRBV5-6 with TRBJ1-1, with D perhaps TRBD1 (6 bases). This CDR3 is built from 14 residues. Trimming took 2 bases from V and 1 from J, leaving 9 bases between them. Germline CDR1 and CDR2: SGHDT and YYEEEE. The DNA read from the CDR3 is TGTGCCAGCAGCTTCCTACAGGGGAACACTGAA. It specifies CASSFLQGNTE. The full CDR3 is CASSFLQGNTEAFF.

A remark on this clone: The sequence runs out 3 residues before the end of the CDR3; the remainder is reconstructed from the germline J gene. The J gene is TRBJ1-2, the V gene TRBV7-9; D is perhaps TRBD1 (6 bases). CDR1 and CDR2 (germline): SEHNR, FQNEAQ (reference sequence). This CDR3 has 14 amino acids. Trimming removed 5 bases at V and 6 bases at J, with 16 bases between. The CDR3 bases that were read are TGTGCCAGCAGCCAGGGGCGGAAACCGGATGGC. Its translation is CASSQGRKPDG. The whole CDR3 reads CASSQGRKPDGYTF.

A remark on this clone: The read halts 3 residues ahead of the CDR3 end, with the missing end drawn from the germline J gene. This rearrangement joins TRBV18 to TRBJ2-3, with a weak D call TRBD1 (5 bases). The CDR3 is 15 amino acids. Germline V gene data show CDR1 as KGHSH and CDR2 as LQKENI. Trimming took 0 bases from V and 2 from J, leaving 9 bases between them. The CDR3 here is CASSPPGLLTDTQYF. The part of the CDR3 DNA that was read is TGTGCCAGCTCACCACCGGGGCTCCTCACAGATACG.

A word on this clone: The missing CDR3 end, 3 residues past where the read stops, is filled in from the germline J gene. The chain links TRBV29-1 to TRBJ1-2; D is uncertain. The CDR3 runs to 12 residues. From germline, CDR1 is SQVTM and CDR2 ANQGSEA. V dropped 3 bases and J dropped 3 bases, with 8 bases sitting between them. CDR3 DNA, as far as it was read: TGCAGCGTTGACTCAGGCTACTATGGC. Its translation is CSVDSGYYG. The entire CDR3 protein is CSVDSGYYGYTF.

A note on this clone: The sequenced fragment ends 3 residues before the CDR3 boundary, so the rest is inferred from the germline J gene. J is TRBJ2-1 and V is TRBV7-6; 8 positions match TRBD1. J was trimmed by 9 bases and V by 5 bases; bases with no gene match: 9. CDR3 length: 14 residues. Germline CDR1 SGHVS, CDR2 FNYEAQ. CDR3 sequence reads: CASSVTAGGIEQFF. The CDR3 DNA, read in part, is TGTGCCAGCAGCGTAACTGCAGGGGGCATTGAG. The full variable domain, in which reference TRBV7-6 and TRBJ2-1 provide the parts outside the CDR3, is GAGVSQSPRYKVTKRGQDVALRCDPISGHVSLYWYRQALGQGPEFLTYFNYEAQQDKSGLPNDRFSAERPEGSISTLTIQRTEQRDSAMYRCASSVTAGGIEQFFGPGTRLTVL.

With regard to this clone: The observed sequence ends 3 residues before the CDR3 terminus, with the missing tail filled in from the germline J gene. The chain carries TRBV7-9 and TRBJ2-5, with TRBD1 as a possible D gene (5 bases). Germline V CDR1 and CDR2: SEHNR, FQNEAQ (reference sequence). V dropped 4 bases and J dropped 0 bases, with 12 bases sitting between them. The CDR3 is made up of 15 amino acids. The CDR3 region is CASSSFRQNQETQYF. Partial CDR3 DNA: TGTGCCAGCAGCTCCTTTCGACAGAACCAAGAGACC.

Turning to this clone: The CDR3 end lies 3 residues beyond the end of the read and is filled in from the germline J gene. V usage is TRBV19 and J usage is TRBJ1-1, with D perhaps matching TRBD1 (5 bases). The CDR3 has 13 residues. V shed 3 bases and J shed 3 bases, with 8 bases lying between them. Per germline, CDR1 LNHDA and CDR2 SQIVND (reference sequence). The CDR3 reads CASSIRGDTEAFF. CDR3 DNA, as far as it was read: TGTGCCAGTAGTATTCGGGGGGACACTGAA. Full variable domain (remainder filled in from reference TRBV19 and TRBJ1-1): DGGITQSPKYLFRKEGQNVTLSCEQNLNHDAMYWYRQDPGQGLRLIYYSQIVNDFQKGDIAEGYSVSREKKESFPLTVTSAQKNPTAFYLCASSIRGDTEAFFGQGTRLTVV.

With respect to this clone: The read ends 3 residues early relative to the CDR3; the germline J gene fills the gap. This rearrangement joins TRBV5-6 to TRBJ2-1, with a weak D call TRBD1 (5 bases). V was pared by 6 bases and J by 2 bases, with 15 bases between. Germline values: CDR1 SGHDT, CDR2 YYEEEE. This CDR3 region has 15 residues. The CDR3 here is CASTRIDRPYNEQFF. The sequenced CDR3 bases are TGTGCCAGCACCCGGATTGACAGACCCTACAATGAG.

With respect to this clone: The CDR3 end is not reached by the read, which stops 3 residues before it; the germline J gene fills it in. The chain carries TRBV5-1 and TRBJ1-2; 10 positions match TRBD1. With 5 bases clipped from V and 4 bases from J, the junction kept 5 bases outside the gene matches. Germline CDR1 and CDR2: SGHRS and YFSETQ. The CDR3 loop spans 14 amino acids. The sequenced CDR3 bases are TGCGCCAGCAGTTCGACAGGGGGCGGCTATGGC. Translated, it gives CASSSTGGGYG. The CDR3 in full is CASSSTGGGYGYTF. Full variable domain (remainder filled in from reference TRBV5-1 and TRBJ1-2): KAGVTQTPRYLIKTRGQQVTLSCSPISGHRSVSWYQQTPGQGLQFLFEYFSETQRNKGNFPGRFSGRQFSNSRSEMNVSTLELGDSALYLCASSSTGGGYGYTFGSGTRLTVV.

Remarks on this clone: The read comes to an end 3 residues before the CDR3 does, leaving the germline J gene to fill in the end. The chain carries TRBV19 and TRBJ1-2; 8 bases align to TRBD1. Per germline, CDR1 LNHDA and CDR2 SQIVND (reference sequence). The CDR3 is 17 residues long. V shed 6 bases, J shed 4 bases, and the junction held 16 bases outside the gene matches. CDR3 bases read: TGTGCCAGTAGCACCCCCGGGACAGGACGCCTGAGCTATGGC. Its translation is CASSTPGTGRLSYG. The entire CDR3 reads CASSTPGTGRLSYGYTF.

Concerning this clone: The read gets to within 3 residues of the CDR3 end, and the germline J gene fills in the rest. This chain links TRBV7-7 with TRBJ2-5; TRBD1 aligns across 7 bases. CDR1 is SSHAT, CDR2 FNYEAQ, per germline (reference sequence). The ends lost 4 bases at V and 1 base at J; junction bases unmatched: 3. This CDR3 is built from 14 residues. CDR3 loop: CASSSGQFQETQYF. CDR3 DNA, as far as it was read: TGTGCCAGCAGCTCGGGACAGTTCCAAGAGACC.

Concerning this clone: The sequence runs out 3 residues before the end of the CDR3; the remainder is reconstructed from the germline J gene. J is TRBJ1-2 and V is TRBV5-1, with D unclear. This CDR3 region has 13 residues. Germline V gene sequence: CDR1 SGHRS, CDR2 YFSETQ. The CDR3 sequence: CASSLRQDWGYTF. The sequenced CDR3 bases are TGCGCCAGCAGCTTGAGGCAGGACTGGGGC.

On this clone: The sequenced fragment ends 3 residues before the CDR3 boundary, so the rest is inferred from the germline J gene. This sequence joins TRBV11-2 and TRBJ2-1; no firm D call. The CDR3 runs 14 residues. Germline V gene lookup returns CDR1 SGHAT and CDR2 FQNNGV. Trimming left V 0 bases short and J 2 bases short, with 5 bases between. The sequenced CDR3 bases are TGTGCCAGCAGCTTAGAAAACACCTACAATGAG. Residues: CASSLENTYNE. In full, the CDR3 reads CASSLENTYNEQFF.

As for this clone: Coverage ceases 3 residues before the CDR3 finishes, and the germline J gene fills in the end. The rearrangement uses TRBV29-1 and TRBJ2-1; 10 bases match TRBD2. Trimming cost V 7 bases and J 0 bases; bases outside gene matches: 12. CDR1 and CDR2 from the germline V gene are SQVTM and ANQGSEA. CDR3 length equals 17 residues. The CDR3 here is CSAEGLADSSSYNEQFF. The covered CDR3 bases are TGCAGCGCGGAAGGACTAGCGGATTCGAGCTCCTACAATGAG.

Points on this clone: Read sequence stops 3 residues before the CDR3 end, and the germline J gene provides the missing end. The gene calls are TRBV19 and TRBJ1-1; 8 bases are a match to TRBD1. The length of the CDR3 is 15 residues. Per the germline V gene, CDR1 is LNHDA and CDR2 is SQIVND (reference sequence). V lost 5 bases, J lost 0 bases, and 5 bases stayed unmatched. The CDR3 DNA, read in part, is TGTGCCAGTAGTCTCGACAGGGGATTGAACACTGAA. It translates to CASSLDRGLNTE. The whole CDR3 protein reads CASSLDRGLNTEAFF.

Turning to this clone: The sequenced fragment ends 3 residues before the CDR3 boundary, so the rest is inferred from the germline J gene. Other DNA sequences in the sample encode the same CDR3. The chain has TRBV7-9 and TRBJ1-2; D gene ambiguous. This CDR3 is built from 15 residues. Germline assignment: CDR1 SEHNR and CDR2 FQNEAQ (reference sequence). With 1 base removed from V and 0 bases from J, the gap between germline ends came to 9 bases. The CDR3 sequence is CASSLGSGANYGYTF. The sequenced part of the CDR3 DNA is TGTGCCAGCAGCTTAGGATCAGGAGCTAACTATGGC. Filled out from reference TRBV7-9 and TRBJ1-2, the complete variable domain reads DTGVSQNPRHKITKRGQNVTFRCDPISEHNRLYWYRQTLGQGPEFLTYFQNEAQLEKSRLLSDRFSAERPKGSFSTLEIQRTEQGDSAMYLCASSLGSGANYGYTFGSGTRLTVV.

As regards this clone: The read ends 3 residues shy of where the CDR3 ends; the end is completed using the germline J gene. The V and J genes are TRBV18 and TRBJ2-5; D possibly corresponds to TRBD1 (5 bases). Between the trimmed V and J ends, which lost 0 bases and 5 bases, there was a span of 13 bases. The V gene's germline CDR1 is KGHSH and CDR2 LQKENI. The CDR3 spans 15 residues. CDR3 amino acids: CASSPPERGRETQYF. The sequenced CDR3 bases are TGTGCCAGCTCACCACCGGAAAGGGGCAGGGAGACC.

Of note for this clone: From the germline J gene comes the end of the CDR3, since the read stops 3 residues before it. This chain joins TRBV18 and TRBJ2-1; TRBD2 matches 14 bases. V lost 5 bases and J lost 2; bases outside the gene matches: 5. There are 17 residues in the CDR3. The germline V gene encodes CDR1 KGHSH and CDR2 LQKENI. CDR3 bases read: TGTGCCAGCTCATCCTGGACTAGCGGGGGGACCTACAATGAG. The encoded protein is CASSSWTSGGTYNE. In full, the CDR3 is CASSSWTSGGTYNEQFF. Full variable domain (remainder filled in from reference TRBV18 and TRBJ2-1): NAGVMQNPRHLVRRRGQEARLRCSPMKGHSHVYWYRQLPEEGLKFMVYLQKENIIDESGMPKERFSAEFPKEGPSILRIQQVVRGDSAAYFCASSSWTSGGTYNEQFFGPGTRLTVL.